This T cell receptor (beta chain) was recovered during a study of post-analysis software for immune sequencing data. The J segment lost 6 bases and the V segment lost 4 bases, leaving 14 bases of the junction unmatched. In germline, CDR1 is SQVTM, CDR2 ANQGSEA. The CDR3 consists of 16 residues. Study-level findings and limits: TRBV5-6, TRBV5-1 and TRBV20-1 belonged to a set of roughly 5 TRBV segments that were more frequent in patients than controls.

This clonotype appeared many times. Its antigen is unidentified. Presence of unique molecular identifiers characterized the TCR beta cDNA libraries. With roughly 0.85 to 11 million T cells as the source, a few hundred thousand cDNA molecules resulted. One entry per CDR3 protein results from TCRdb running MiXCR on the PCR reads. The data show hundreds of thousands of distinct CDR3 sequences, less than 40% seen once. This clonotype originated in a girl aged 10 to 17 with multiple sclerosis. The chain employs TRBV29-1 and TRBJ2-2; 7 bases line up with TRBD2. Sequencing used blood. The CDR3 DNA is TGCAGCGTTGGAATCAATCGGGGGGTAACGGCCGGGGAGCTGTTTTTT. Its translation is CSVGINRGVTAGELFF.